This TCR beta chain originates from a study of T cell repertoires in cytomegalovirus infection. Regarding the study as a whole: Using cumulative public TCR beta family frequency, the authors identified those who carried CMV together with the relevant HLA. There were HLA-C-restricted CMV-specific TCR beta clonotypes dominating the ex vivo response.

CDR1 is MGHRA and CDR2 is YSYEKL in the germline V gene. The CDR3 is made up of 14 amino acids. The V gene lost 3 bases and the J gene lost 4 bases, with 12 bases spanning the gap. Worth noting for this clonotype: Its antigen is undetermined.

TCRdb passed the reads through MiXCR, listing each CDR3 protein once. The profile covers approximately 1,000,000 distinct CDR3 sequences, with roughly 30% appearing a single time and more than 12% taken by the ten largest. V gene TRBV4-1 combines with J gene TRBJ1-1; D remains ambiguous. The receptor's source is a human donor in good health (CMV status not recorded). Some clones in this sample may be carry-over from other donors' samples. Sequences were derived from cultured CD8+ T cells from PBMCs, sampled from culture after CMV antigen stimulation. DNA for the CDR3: TGCGCCAGCAGCCAGGGAGGGTCGGGCACTGAAGCTTTCTTT. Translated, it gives CASSQGGSGTEAFF.